What follows are 6 T cell receptor beta chains derived from one specimen sequenced in a study of T cell responses to AZD1222 COVID-19 vaccine. Repertoires were generated with immunoSEQ multiplex PCR, while TCRdb's copy carries only in-frame clones and drops some. The sample contains about 190,000 clones, almost 95% of which appear only once. The starting material was peripheral blood, obtained on day 0 of AZD1222 vaccination. The receptors were sampled from an adult in good health.

This chain connects TRBV19 to TRBJ1-2, with D maybe TRBD1 (5 bases). V was shortened by 1 base and J by 8 bases, with 17 bases between the two germline ends. This CDR3 has 15 residues. Germline CDR1 LNHDA, CDR2 SQIVND (reference sequence). The CDR3 sequence is CASSIATALQGGYTF. DNA for the CDR3: TGTGCCAGTAGTATAGCCACGGCCCTCCAGGGAGGCTACACCTTC.

The chain carries TRBV6-6 and TRBJ1-5; 7 nucleotides match TRBD1. The CDR3 covers 19 residues. From germline, CDR1 is MNHNY and CDR2 SVGAGI (reference sequence). Trimming cost V 5 bases and J 2 bases; bases outside gene matches: 18. The CDR3 bases are TGTGCCAGCAGTCTTGGGACCCCGACAGGGACGGGGGGCAATCAGCCCCAGCATTTT. This translates into CASSLGTPTGTGGNQPQHF.

This clone was counted a single time. The rearrangement uses TRBV7-2 and TRBJ1-2; tentatively, D is TRBD1 (5 bases). The V end lost 5 bases, the J end lost 4 bases, and 29 bases lay between the germline ends. Germline CDR1 reads SGHTA; CDR2 reads FQGNSA. The CDR3 consists of 19 residues. CDR3 nucleotide sequence: TGTGCCAGCAGCACACATATGCCCCATTTTTTTCAGGGTTCCTATGGCTACACCTTC. Translation: CASSTHMPHFFQGSYGYTF.

The rearrangement links TRBV15 to TRBJ1-4; TRBD1 is a possible D gene (5 bases). V was cut by 0 bases and J by 7 bases, with 18 bases left in between. CDR3 length: 17 residues. Per germline, CDR1 LNHNV and CDR2 YYDKDF (reference sequence). The CDR3 nucleotides read TGTGCCACCAGCAGAGATAGTGTGGCAGGGTTGGGTGAAAAACTGTTTTTT. As protein: CATSRDSVAGLGEKLFF.

This sequence joins TRBV9 and TRBJ2-1; 9 bases line up with TRBD1. The CDR3 runs 14 residues. V shed 3 bases and J 4 bases; nucleotides not matched to a gene: 2. Germline loops: CDR1 SGDLS, CDR2 YYNGEE. CDR3 DNA: TGTGCCAGCAGCGGGACAGGGGATTACAATGAGCAGTTCTTC. Its protein product is CASSGTGDYNEQFF.

The chain is built from TRBV9 and TRBJ1-2; 8 nucleotides align to TRBD1. The length of the CDR3 is 14 residues. J gave up 4 bases and V 3 bases, and 5 bases lay outside the gene matches. CDR1 and CDR2 (germline): SGDLS, YYNGEE. As DNA, the CDR3 is TGTGCCAGCAGCGAAGGACAGGGCAGCTATGGCTACACCTTC. It encodes CASSEGQGSYGYTF.